The 9 T cell receptor beta chains in this list originate from one sample, sequenced in a study of blood T cell repertoires in COVID-19. TCRdb keeps only in-frame clones here, not all; method: immunoSEQ multiplex PCR. This table holds 150,000 to 200,000 clones, 75% to 85% found once. The sequenced sample was peripheral blood. These receptors all stem from a man aged 55 to 69 with acute or convalescent COVID-19.

The V gene is TRBV5-1, the J gene TRBJ2-1, with D possibly TRBD2 on 6 matching bases. The CDR3 spans 14 residues. The ends were cut back, 0 bases at V and 7 bases at J, with 11 bases in the middle. CDR1 is SGHRS, CDR2 YFSETQ, per germline. CDR3 DNA sequence: TGCGCCAGCAGCTTGGAAGGAGGGCGGAATGAGCAGTTCTTC. Translated, it gives CASSLEGGRNEQFF. The complete variable domain, with remaining parts taken from reference TRBV5-1 and TRBJ2-1, reads KAGVTQTPRYLIKTRGQQVTLSCSPISGHRSVSWYQQTPGQGLQFLFEYFSETQRNKGNFPGRFSGRQFSNSRSEMNVSTLELGDSALYLCASSLEGGRNEQFFGPGTRLTVL.

The chain is built from TRBV6-2 or TRBV6-3 and TRBJ2-7; D is ambiguous. CDR3 size: 11 residues. Trimming took 5 bases from V and 2 from J, leaving 4 bases between them. CDR1 is MNHEY and CDR2 is SVGEGT in the germline V gene. DNA of the CDR3: TGTGCCAGCAGTCACACCTACGAGCAGTACTTC. Protein product: CASSHTYEQYF.

The genes are TRBV27 and TRBJ2-6; perhaps TRBD1 as D (6 bases). Germline lookup yields CDR1 MNHEY and CDR2 SMNVEV (reference sequence). V was shortened by 6 bases and J by 0 bases, with 21 bases between the two germline ends. This CDR3 comprises 19 residues. CDR3 loop: CASSSHSRGFFSGANVLTF. In nucleotides, the CDR3 is TGTGCCAGCAGCTCTCACTCCAGGGGCTTTTTCTCTGGGGCCAACGTCCTGACTTTC.

This sequence joins TRBV30 and TRBJ1-2; TRBD1 is a possible D gene (6 bases). Trimming shortened V by 2 bases and J by 3 bases, and 19 bases separated the two germline ends. CDR3 size: 16 residues. Germline-derived CDR1 and CDR2 are GTSNPN and SVGIG (reference sequence). The CDR3 here is CAWSRRSGAVDYGYTF. The CDR3 DNA follows: TGTGCCTGGAGTCGGAGATCAGGGGCGGTGGACTATGGCTACACCTTC.

The chain links TRBV6-5 to TRBJ1-4; weak D call: TRBD1 (5 bases). There are 15 residues in the CDR3. The germline V gene encodes CDR1 MNHEY and CDR2 SVGAGI. V lost 6 bases, J lost 5 bases, and 16 bases lay in between. CDR3 amino acids: CASRSSGGKNEKLFF. CDR3 sequence (DNA): TGTGCCAGCAGGTCTTCCGGGGGAAAAAATGAAAAACTGTTTTTT.

The chain combines TRBV11-3 with TRBJ2-3, with TRBD2 matching over 7 bases. CDR3 length equals 18 residues. J was trimmed by 1 base and V by 10 bases; bases with no gene match: 20. Germline CDR1 SGHNT, CDR2 YENEEA. This chain's CDR3 is CAIPPLSTSDCGTDTQYF. The CDR3 nucleotides are TGTGCCATTCCACCGCTTAGTACTAGCGATTGCGGCACAGATACGCAGTATTTT.

The V and J genes are TRBV6-5 and TRBJ1-5; TRBD1 might be the D (5 bases). CDR3 size: 14 residues. V was cut by 4 bases and J by 9 bases, with 16 bases left in between. Germline V lookup: CDR1 MNHEY, CDR2 SVGAGI. The CDR3 spells CASSSRGWGLPQHF. CDR3 nucleotide sequence: TGTGCCAGCAGTTCTCGGGGGTGGGGGTTGCCCCAGCATTTT.

The rearrangement uses TRBV7-2 and TRBJ1-5; D may be TRBD1 (5 bases). This CDR3 contains 16 residues. The ends were cut back, 1 base at V and 0 bases at J, with 10 bases in the middle. Germline lookup yields CDR1 SGHTA and CDR2 FQGNSA. CDR3 region: CASSLDGGYSNQPQHF. DNA for the CDR3: TGTGCCAGCAGCTTAGATGGGGGGTATAGCAATCAGCCCCAGCATTTT.

V and J are TRBV5-1 and TRBJ2-4, with D unresolved. The CDR3 spans 13 residues. Germline CDR1 reads SGHRS; CDR2 reads YFSETQ. The V end was cut by 0 bases, the J end by 6 bases, with 7 bases between. The CDR3 DNA sequence: TGCGCCAGCAGCTTGGAAGCCGGAAACATTCAGTACTTC. Protein sequence: CASSLEAGNIQYF.